The 22 T cell receptor beta chains below all came from one sample that was sequenced in a study of T-cell reconstitution after alpha-beta-depleted transplantation in children. This sample's TCRbeta library carried unique molecular identifier barcodes. TCRdb reprocessed the PCR reads with MiXCR, giving one entry per CDR3 protein. Of around 130,000 distinct CDR3 sequences listed, about a tenth were seen once; the top ten hold less than 25%. The material sequenced was PBMCs, mostly from graft donor cells, taken 180 days after TCRalphabeta/CD19-depleted stem cell transplant. These receptors originate from a girl less than two years old who had a stem cell transplant for combined immunodeficiency, so the T cells may come from the graft donor.

The rearrangement uses TRBV27 and TRBJ2-1, with 7 bases that match TRBD2. The junction had 0 bases not matched to a gene; V was cut back by 2 bases and J by 2 bases. Germline-derived CDR1 and CDR2 are MNHEY and SMNVEV (reference sequence). The CDR3 covers 14 residues. The chain's CDR3 is CASSLGTTYNEQFF. The DNA for the CDR3 is TGTGCCAGCAGTTTAGGGACTACCTACAATGAGCAGTTCTTC.

The V call is TRBV11-2, the J call TRBJ2-7; 12 nucleotides align to TRBD2. V trimming: 1 base; J trimming: 2 bases; junction bases outside the gene matches: 12. Germline assignment: CDR1 SGHAT and CDR2 FQNNGV. This CDR3 is 19 amino acids long. CDR3 bases: TGTGCCAGCAGCTTAGGGTGGACTAGCGGGATATATAGACCCTACGAGCAGTACTTC. Protein product: CASSLGWTSGIYRPYEQYF. The full variable domain, its missing parts supplied by reference TRBV11-2 and TRBJ2-7, is EAGVAQSPRYKIIEKRQSVAFWCNPISGHATLYWYQQILGQGPKLLIQFQNNGVVDDSQLPKDRFSAERLKGVDSTLKIQPAKLEDSAVYLCASSLGWTSGIYRPYEQYFGPGTRLTVT.

This clonotype appeared a few times. V is TRBV20-1 and J is TRBJ2-5; D perhaps matches TRBD1 (6 bases). The germline V and J ends were trimmed by 1 base and 4 bases, with 10 bases remaining between them. The CDR3 is made up of 13 amino acids. The germline V gene has CDR1 DFQATT and CDR2 SNEGSKA (reference sequence). The CDR3 region is CSARAQGPETQYF. DNA of the CDR3: TGCAGTGCTAGAGCTCAGGGGCCAGAGACCCAGTACTTC.

This clonotype was counted only a few times. The J gene is TRBJ1-2, the V gene TRBV28; D might be TRBD1 (6 bases). The ends were cut back, 2 bases at V and 7 bases at J, with 11 bases in the middle. In germline, CDR1 is MDHEN, CDR2 SYDVKM. CDR3 length equals 13 residues. In DNA form, the CDR3 reads TGTGCCAGCAGTTTAACAGGGTACGGTGGCTACACCTTC. Translation: CASSLTGYGGYTF.

The gene calls are TRBV7-2 and TRBJ1-4, with D perhaps matching TRBD1 (6 bases). The germline gives CDR1 SGHTA, CDR2 FQGNSA. The CDR3 length is 14 residues. The germline V and J ends were trimmed by 5 bases and 7 bases, with 14 bases remaining between them. CDR3 coding DNA: TGTGCCAGCAGCCCCGGGGGGGGCAGTGAAAAACTGTTTTTT. This sequence encodes CASSPGGGSEKLFF.

This clonotype came up a few times. The J gene is TRBJ2-7, the V gene TRBV7-9, with D perhaps TRBD1 (9 bases). Germline CDR1 is SEHNR and CDR2 is FQNEAQ (reference sequence). V was shortened by 5 bases and J by 5 bases, with 25 bases between the two germline ends. This CDR3 comprises 17 residues. The CDR3 coding sequence is TGTGCCAGCAGCCCTACCCCGGGGGGGGGACAGGGAGACGAGCAGTACTTC. It specifies CASSPTPGGGQGDEQYF.

This clonotype was detected ten times or more. The chain joins TRBV5-1 to TRBJ1-1; TRBD1 agrees at 10 bases. Germline V gene data show CDR1 as SGHRS and CDR2 as YFSETQ. Unmatched junction bases numbered 2, after V lost 4 bases and J lost 5 bases. The CDR3 loop spans 13 amino acids. The CDR3 sequence: CASSRTGGTEAFF. CDR3 in DNA: TGCGCCAGCAGCCGGACAGGGGGAACTGAAGCTTTCTTT.

The sample holds a few counts of this clonotype. This chain links TRBV30 with TRBJ2-4, with D perhaps TRBD1 (5 bases). The CDR3 covers 12 residues. CDR1 GTSNPN and CDR2 SVGIG come from the germline V gene (reference sequence). Trimming took off 3 bases at V and 6 bases at J, with 9 bases between the two ends. CDR3 in DNA: TGTGCCTGGAGCCAAGACAGAAACATTCAGTACTTC. Protein sequence: CAWSQDRNIQYF.

The chain links TRBV5-1 to TRBJ2-1; TRBD1 agrees at 9 bases. The CDR3 runs to 15 residues. J was trimmed by 7 bases and V by 0 bases; bases with no gene match: 5. Germline assignment: CDR1 SGHRS and CDR2 YFSETQ. CDR3 bases: TGCGCCAGCAGCTTGGACACAGGGGGCAGGAATGAGCAGTTCTTC. It translates to CASSLDTGGRNEQFF.

In this sample, this clonotype turned up a few times. Here the CDR3 reads CASSLGALAATNEKLFF. The CDR3 DNA follows: TGTGCCAGCAGTTTGGGGGCTTTAGCTGCAACTAATGAAAAACTGTTTTTT. The chain uses TRBV12-3 or TRBV12-4 and TRBJ1-4; D may be TRBD1 (6 bases). V lost 3 bases and J lost 0, with 14 bases in between. The CDR3 runs to 17 residues.

The V call is TRBV12-3 or TRBV12-4, the J call TRBJ1-6; TRBD1 matches at 8 bases. CDR3 length: 14 amino acids. V gave up 10 bases and J gave up 8 bases; unmatched junction bases: 10. CDR3 in DNA: TGTGCCACCCGGGGGGGACAGGAGTATTCACCCCTCCACTTT. Protein sequence: CATRGGQEYSPLHF.

This clonotype was detected many times. V usage is TRBV20-1 and J usage is TRBJ2-2; TRBD2 is a possible D gene (6 bases). The CDR3 is made up of 14 amino acids. V was pared by 3 bases and J by 1 base, with 9 bases between. Germline lookup yields CDR1 DFQATT and CDR2 SNEGSKA (reference sequence). The CDR3 DNA reads TGCAGTGCTAGGGGGACTTTGAACACCGGGGAGCTGTTTTTT. Amino acid sequence: CSARGTLNTGELFF.

This clonotype has more than one count but fewer than ten. V usage is TRBV29-1 and J usage is TRBJ1-4, with 9 bases lining up with TRBD1. V dropped 4 bases and J dropped 10; count of bases not matched to a gene: 4. The CDR3 loop spans 12 amino acids. The V gene's germline CDR1 is SQVTM and CDR2 ANQGSEA. In DNA, the CDR3 is TGCAGCGTTGGCGACAGGGGGGGAAAACTGTTTTTT. Translating gives CSVGDRGGKLFF.

The chain carries TRBV5-1 and TRBJ2-5; unclear D gene. Germline CDR1 SGHRS, CDR2 YFSETQ. CDR3 size: 19 residues. Trimming pared 5 bases from V and 5 bases from J, leaving 31 bases between. The CDR3 bases are TGCGCCAGCAGTACTGGACGTGGAATACGTTGGGCCCGGCAGGAGACCCAGTACTTC. Encoded protein: CASSTGRGIRWARQETQYF.

This clonotype was observed a few times. DNA for the CDR3: TGCAGCGTTGCCCGCGGTTCGCGAGGAAACACCATATATTTT. Its translation: CSVARGSRGNTIYF. The chain combines TRBV29-1 with TRBJ1-3; D gene unclear. This CDR3 spans 14 amino acids. V was trimmed by 4 bases and J by 4 bases, leaving 14 bases between them. Per the germline V gene, CDR1 is SQVTM and CDR2 is ANQGSEA.

A few counts support this clonotype. V and J are TRBV2 and TRBJ2-1; 7 positions agree with TRBD2. Germline V gives CDR1 SNHLY, CDR2 FYNNEI. V gave up 6 bases and J gave up 11 bases; unmatched junction bases: 7. The CDR3 spans 12 residues. CDR3 amino acids: CASSLERGKQFF. The CDR3 DNA reads TGTGCCAGCAGCTTAGAGCGGGGCAAGCAGTTCTTC. The variable domain in full, completed from reference TRBV2 and TRBJ2-1, reads EPEVTQTPSHQVTQMGQEVILRCVPISNHLYFYWYRQILGQKVEFLVSFYNNEISEKSEIFDDQFSVERPDGSNFTLKIRSTKLEDSAMYFCASSLERGKQFFGPGTRLTVL.

This clonotype was observed a few times. The chain employs TRBV11-2 and TRBJ2-7; possible D gene TRBD2, 6 bases. The CDR3 runs 15 residues. Trimming took 5 bases from V and 0 from J, leaving 14 bases between them. CDR1 is SGHAT and CDR2 is FQNNGV in the germline V gene. CDR3 nucleotides: TGTGCCAGCAGCCGAGAGCGGGTGCGCTCCTACGAGCAGTACTTC. Amino acids: CASSRERVRSYEQYF.

This clonotype has a count of ten or more. The CDR3 is CASTPDLLGSYEQYF. CDR3 DNA: TGCGCCAGCACCCCGGACCTTTTGGGGTCCTACGAGCAGTACTTC. The chain employs TRBV5-1 and TRBJ2-7; D not resolved. This CDR3 has 15 amino acids. Germline V gene data show CDR1 as SGHRS and CDR2 as YFSETQ. The V and J ends lost 6 bases and 1 base respectively, with 17 bases between them.

The chain couples TRBV7-9 to TRBJ2-7; 7 nucleotides match TRBD1. Germline V gene data show CDR1 as SEHNR and CDR2 as FQNEAQ (reference sequence). The length of the CDR3 is 14 residues. V shed 3 bases, J shed 5 bases, and the junction held 7 bases outside the gene matches. The chain's CDR3 is CASSFWTGPHEQYF. The CDR3 bases are TGTGCCAGCAGCTTCTGGACAGGTCCCCACGAGCAGTACTTC.

There are many counts of this clonotype. No DNA is shown, since the ends of the CDR3 on it are uncertain; the CDR3 is the one TCRdb lists. The V and J genes are TRBV5-1 and TRBJ2-2; the table's D call of TRBD2 was not tested on the DNA. The CDR3 extends over 15 residues, inclusive of both ends. Germline loops: CDR1 SGHRS, CDR2 YFSETQ. CDR3 region: CASSLDPSLPGSCFF.

The V gene is TRBV4-3, the J gene TRBJ1-2; maybe TRBD1 (5 bases). CDR1 is LGHNA and CDR2 is YSLEER in the germline V gene. V was trimmed by 3 bases and J by 4 bases, leaving 12 bases between them. The CDR3 totals 14 residues. The CDR3 loop reads CASSHSRDGYGYTF. In DNA, the CDR3 is TGCGCCAGCAGCCATTCCCGGGACGGCTATGGCTACACCTTC.

This clonotype was seen only a few times. This rearrangement joins TRBV12-3 or TRBV12-4 to TRBJ1-1; possible D gene TRBD1, 5 bases. The length of the CDR3 is 14 residues. V lost 3 bases, J lost 2 bases, and 10 bases lay in between. This CDR3 is CASSFGGVNTEAFF. CDR3 DNA sequence: TGTGCCAGCAGTTTCGGAGGGGTCAACACTGAAGCTTTCTTT.